The 4 T cell receptor beta chains presented below share a single source sample, sequenced in a study of control samples from healthy donors and cancer patients. Generated by immunoSEQ multiplex PCR, the TCRdb table keeps only in-frame clones and is missing some. The sample has roughly 95,000 clones, roughly 90% seen once. The specimen sequenced was blood. The receptor set was obtained from a human donor in good health. The donor label of this sample is uncertain.

The chain couples TRBV10-3 to TRBJ1-3; unclear D gene. The CDR3 loop spans 14 amino acids. Trimming took off 5 bases at V and 0 bases at J, with 8 bases between the two ends. Germline values: CDR1 ENHRY, CDR2 SYGVKD. CDR3 protein: CAISLLDSGNTIYF. In DNA, the CDR3 is TGTGCCATCAGTTTATTAGACTCTGGAAACACCATATATTTT.

The chain is built from TRBV19 and TRBJ1-1; 7 positions match TRBD1. Unmatched junction bases numbered 5, after V lost 7 bases and J lost 0 bases. The CDR3 contains 14 residues. CDR1 and CDR2 from the germline V gene are LNHDA and SQIVND (reference sequence). The CDR3 is CASNPTGLNTEAFF. CDR3 DNA sequence: TGTGCCAGTAATCCGACAGGGCTGAACACTGAAGCTTTCTTT.

The chain joins TRBV5-6 to TRBJ1-6; TRBD1 might be the D (5 bases). CDR3 length equals 15 residues. CDR1 SGHDT and CDR2 YYEEEE come from the germline V gene. V was cut by 1 base and J by 10 bases, with 15 bases left in between. CDR3 bases: TGTGCCAGCAGCTTGAGTCGTATGGGGGTCTCACCCCTCCACTTT. As protein: CASSLSRMGVSPLHF.

This rearrangement joins TRBV6-1 to TRBJ1-2; the D is unclear. Trimming took off 3 bases at V and 4 bases at J, with 9 bases between the two ends. There are 13 residues in the CDR3. The germline CDR1 and CDR2 sequences are MNHNS and SASEGT. The CDR3 nucleotides read TGTGCCAGCAGTGATCGGTCGAGCTATGGCTACACCTTC. Protein sequence: CASSDRSSYGYTF.